These 27 T cell receptor beta chains were all obtained from the same sample, sequenced in a study of CD8+CD57+ T cells in acquired aplastic anemia. It was patients with CD8+CD57+ cell expansion by flow cytometry who were chosen for sequencing. Both TCR beta VDJ combination and CDR3 sequence profiling were carried out. Genomic DNA was the template for this profiling. TCRdb re-analysed the reads in MiXCR, keeping a single row per CDR3 protein. The sample yields hundreds of thousands of distinct CDR3 sequences, around 45% seen once. The specimen sequenced was sorted CD4+, CD8+, or CD8+CD57+ T cells (not recorded which) from PBMCs. Receptors were obtained from a human donor with aplastic anemia.

A remark on this clonotype: It may be a read error: a sequence one base away is much more abundant. J is TRBJ1-5 and V is TRBV4-3, with a weak D call TRBD1 (6 bases). The germline gives CDR1 LGHNA, CDR2 YSLEER. The CDR3 extends over 16 amino acids. CDR3 coding DNA: TGCGCCAGCGGCCAAGATGGCCAGGGGTACAATCAGCCCCAGCATTTT. This encodes CASGQDGQGYNQPQHF.

The chain has TRBV9 and TRBJ1-1; no clear D. V lost 0 bases and J 0 bases, leaving 12 bases between the germline ends. The germline CDR1 and CDR2 sequences are SGDLS and YYNGEE. The CDR3 is 16 residues long. CDR3 bases: TGTGCCAGCAGCGTAGCTGGAGCAGGAGTGAACACTGAAGCTTTCTTT. Translated, it gives CASSVAGAGVNTEAFF.

The table lists this clonotype with many counts. V usage is TRBV27 and J usage is TRBJ1-1; TRBD1 might be the D (5 bases). Trimming shortened V by 6 bases and J by 1 base, and 12 bases separated the two germline ends. CDR1 MNHEY and CDR2 SMNVEV come from the germline V gene (reference sequence). This CDR3 is 14 amino acids long. The DNA of the CDR3 is TGTGCCAGCAGCTTGGGGCAGCGGAACACTGAAGCTTTCTTT. Its protein is CASSLGQRNTEAFF.

The table lists this clonotype with many counts. This chain links TRBV7-9 with TRBJ1-1; tentative D call: TRBD1 (6 bases). V was trimmed by 10 bases and J by 1 base, leaving 10 bases between them. This CDR3 spans 12 amino acids. Germline V CDR1 and CDR2: SEHNR, FQNEAQ (reference sequence). The CDR3 region has the DNA TGTGCCACCGAGGGACAGAACACTGAAGCTTTCTTT. Translating gives CATEGQNTEAFF.

This clonotype was observed many times. The rearrangement uses TRBV5-1 and TRBJ1-1, with TRBD1 as a possible D gene (5 bases). The ends were cut back, 4 bases at V and 1 base at J, with 11 bases in the middle. In germline, CDR1 is SGHRS, CDR2 YFSETQ. This CDR3 is built from 14 residues. This CDR3 is CASSTRARNTEAFF. The CDR3 nucleotides are TGCGCCAGCAGCACCAGGGCCCGGAACACTGAAGCTTTCTTT.

The chain has TRBV9 and TRBJ1-5; unclear D gene. The CDR3 sequence is 14 residues long. The germline V gene has CDR1 SGDLS and CDR2 YYNGEE. Trimming shortened V by 0 bases and J by 0 bases, and 4 bases separated the two germline ends. The CDR3 region is CASSVGASNQPQHF. In DNA form, the CDR3 reads TGTGCCAGCAGCGTAGGGGCTAGCAATCAGCCCCAGCATTTT.

V and J are TRBV29-1 and TRBJ2-7, with 8 bases that match TRBD1. Germline V CDR1 and CDR2: SQVTM, ANQGSEA. CDR3 length: 13 amino acids. Trimming cost V 8 bases and J 0 bases; bases outside gene matches: 6. CDR3 sequence: CSLGDRSSYEQYF. CDR3 coding DNA: TGCAGCTTGGGGGACAGGAGCTCCTACGAGCAGTACTTC.

Points on this clonotype: Mismatch with germline at one junction end may stem from a read error. The chain is built from TRBV5-1 and TRBJ1-2, with unresolved D. This CDR3 comprises 11 residues. The germline gives CDR1 SGHRS, CDR2 YFSETQ. The CDR3 here is CASGLERGYTF. As DNA, the CDR3 is TGCGCCAGCGGCTTGGAGAGAGGCTACACCTTC.

A word on this clonotype: A junction end diverges from the germline sequence, so it may reflect a read error. The gene calls are TRBV7-7 and TRBJ2-7, with 8 positions matching TRBD2. Germline V lookup: CDR1 SSHAT, CDR2 FNYEAQ (reference sequence). This CDR3 has 16 amino acids. The CDR3: CASSAPSAGEDYEQYF. The CDR3 DNA reads as TGTGCTAGCAGCGCCCCCTCAGCGGGAGAGGATTACGAGCAGTACTTC.

V is TRBV9 and J is TRBJ1-2; no firm D call. This CDR3 is 8 amino acids long. V was trimmed by 5 bases and J by 13 bases, leaving 6 bases between them. The germline gives CDR1 SGDLS, CDR2 YYNGEE. The chain's CDR3 is CASSDGTF. The CDR3 DNA sequence: TGTGCCAGCAGTGACGGCACCTTC.

This clonotype was picked up many times. This rearrangement joins TRBV11-2 to TRBJ2-1, with 8 nucleotides matching TRBD2. CDR1 is SGHAT, CDR2 FQNNGV, per germline. CDR3 size: 15 residues. Trimming cost V 8 bases and J 0 bases; bases outside gene matches: 6. CDR3 residues: CASRPSGFSYNEQFF. The CDR3 DNA sequence: TGTGCCAGCCGACCTAGCGGGTTCTCCTACAATGAGCAGTTCTTC.

This chain uses TRBV20-1 with TRBJ2-1; no reliable D call. This CDR3 has 20 residues. V was shortened by 2 bases and J by 5 bases, with 31 bases between the two germline ends. Germline values: CDR1 DFQATT, CDR2 SNEGSKA (reference sequence). The CDR3 protein is CSARSPHAGPIAGTNNEQFF. For the CDR3, the DNA is TGCAGTGCTAGATCTCCGCACGCCGGGCCGATAGCCGGAACTAACAATGAGCAGTTCTTC.

This clonotype has a handful of counts. This may be a read error: a much more frequent sequence differs by one nucleotide. V usage is TRBV2 and J usage is TRBJ2-7; D not certain. The length of the CDR3 is 12 residues. Germline values: CDR1 SNHLY, CDR2 FYNNEI. The CDR3 sequence is CVSSEFKLEQYF. DNA of the CDR3: TGTGTCAGCAGTGAATTTAAGCTCGAGCAGTACTTC. Full variable domain (rest looked up from reference TRBV2 and TRBJ2-7): EPEVTQTPSHQVTQMGQEVILRCVPISNHLYFYWYRQILGQKVEFLVSFYNNEISEKSEIFDDQFSVERPDGSNFTLKIRSTKLEDSAMYFCVSSEFKLEQYFGPGTRLTVT.

This clonotype was seen a single time. The chain joins TRBV15 to TRBJ1-1; D is perhaps TRBD1 (6 bases). The CDR3 runs 14 residues. Germline V gene lookup returns CDR1 LNHNV and CDR2 YYDKDF (reference sequence). The germline V and J ends were trimmed by 1 base and 7 bases, with 13 bases remaining between them. Here the CDR3 DNA reads TGTGCCACCAGCAGAGGAACAGGGACCTATGAAGCTTTCTTT. Its translation is CATSRGTGTYEAFF.

This clonotype was recorded at least ten times. The J gene is TRBJ2-7, the V gene TRBV4-3; 9 bases are shared with TRBD1. V lost 0 bases, J lost 4 bases, and 7 bases stayed unmatched. Germline V gene data show CDR1 as LGHNA and CDR2 as YSLEER. This CDR3 spans 16 amino acids. This chain's CDR3 is CASSQDFGTGSYEQYF. The CDR3 nucleotides are TGCGCCAGCAGCCAAGATTTCGGGACAGGGTCTTACGAGCAGTACTTC.

This clonotype was counted at least ten times. The genes are TRBV2 and TRBJ1-1; TRBD1 aligns across 9 bases. Germline assignment: CDR1 SNHLY and CDR2 FYNNEI. CDR3 size: 14 residues. The trim removed 6 bases at V and 1 base at J, leaving 3 bases unmatched. The CDR3 spells CASRQTGGNTEAFF. The CDR3 DNA follows: TGTGCCAGCAGACAGACAGGGGGGAACACTGAAGCTTTCTTT.

This clonotype was found once. This sequence joins TRBV6-6 and TRBJ2-6, with D maybe TRBD2 (5 bases). Germline V gene data show CDR1 as MNHNY and CDR2 as SVGAGI (reference sequence). This CDR3 is built from 16 residues. V was cut by 2 bases and J by 0 bases, with 8 bases left in between. The DNA of the CDR3 is TGTGCCAGCAGTTACACGGGGTACTCTGGGGCCAACGTCCTGACTTTC. This sequence encodes CASSYTGYSGANVLTF.

This clonotype was found many times. The rearrangement joins TRBV6-5 to TRBJ2-1, with TRBD2 matching over 10 bases. Per the germline V gene, CDR1 is MNHEY and CDR2 is SVGAGI. Losses at the gene ends were 0 bases for V and 6 bases for J; bases not matched to a gene: 2. The CDR3 spans 15 residues. The CDR3 protein is CASSYSSSGSNEQFF. CDR3 DNA sequence: TGTGCCAGCAGTTACTCGTCTAGCGGGAGCAATGAGCAGTTCTTC.

The chain uses TRBV6-6 and TRBJ2-1; 9 nucleotides agree with TRBD2. Germline trimming cut 3 bases from V and 4 bases from J; bases unmatched to any gene: 4. The CDR3 is made up of 15 amino acids. CDR1 is MNHNY, CDR2 SVGAGI, per germline (reference sequence). CDR3 loop: CASSYNSGRYNEQFF. The CDR3 nucleotides read TGTGCCAGCAGTTATAATAGCGGGAGATACAATGAGCAGTTCTTC.

This clonotype was observed a few times. This chain uses TRBV2 with TRBJ2-7; 9 bases fit TRBD1. This CDR3 contains 18 residues. After removal of 5 bases from V and 0 bases from J, the junction contained 14 bases not matched to a gene. Germline V gene sequence: CDR1 SNHLY, CDR2 FYNNEI. The CDR3 DNA reads as TGTGCCAGCAGTTTCGGGTCGGGACAGGGAGAAACCTCCTACGAGCAGTACTTC. It translates to CASSFGSGQGETSYEQYF.

The rearrangement joins TRBV9 to TRBJ2-7; 8 bases fit TRBD1. This CDR3 is built from 16 residues. V lost 0 bases, J lost 6 bases, and 11 bases stayed unmatched. Germline values: CDR1 SGDLS, CDR2 YYNGEE. The CDR3 sequence is CASSVVADRVVGEQYF. DNA of the CDR3: TGTGCCAGCAGCGTAGTCGCGGACAGGGTTGTTGGCGAGCAGTACTTC.

This clonotype was seen many times. The CDR3 sequence is CASSFVGNSPLHF. CDR3 nucleotides: TGTGCCAGCAGTTTCGTTGGGAATTCACCCCTCCACTTT. The V call is TRBV28, the J call TRBJ1-6; D ambiguous. The germline CDR1 and CDR2 sequences are MDHEN and SYDVKM. CDR3 length: 13 residues. The V gene lost 3 bases and the J gene lost 7 bases, with 7 bases spanning the gap.

J is TRBJ1-2 and V is TRBV19; D is uncertain. Trimming pared 3 bases from V and 7 bases from J, leaving 27 bases between. Per germline, CDR1 LNHDA and CDR2 SQIVND (reference sequence). The CDR3 covers 18 residues. The CDR3 loop reads CASSIKDRLAKSDVGYTF. The CDR3, as DNA: TGTGCCAGTAGTATCAAAGATCGACTAGCCAAGAGCGACGTTGGCTACACCTTC.

This clonotype was recorded a few times. The chain is built from TRBV15 and TRBJ1-2, with 9 bases that match TRBD1. Germline CDR1 LNHNV, CDR2 YYDKDF (reference sequence). The CDR3 covers 13 residues. Trimming took 4 bases from V and 6 from J; bases not matched to a gene: 3. CDR3 protein: CATSTRTGDGYTF. The CDR3 DNA reads as TGTGCCACCAGCACACGGACAGGGGATGGCTACACCTTC.

This sequence joins TRBV11-1 and TRBJ1-6, with D perhaps matching TRBD1 (5 bases). From germline, CDR1 is SGHAT and CDR2 FQDESV (reference sequence). Trimming stripped 10 bases from V and 9 bases from J, with 16 bases between. The CDR3 totals 13 residues. The CDR3 here is CAILGGLASPLHF. The CDR3 coding sequence is TGTGCCATCCTGGGGGGGTTGGCTTCACCCCTCCACTTT. Looking up the rest from reference TRBV11-1 and TRBJ1-6 gives the full variable domain: EAEVAQSPRYKITEKSQAVAFWCDPISGHATLYWYRQILGQGPELLVQFQDESVVDDSQLPKDRFSAERLKGVDSTLKIQPAELGDSAMYLCAILGGLASPLHFGNGTRLTVT.

The gene calls are TRBV19 and TRBJ2-2, with D perhaps assigned TRBD1 or TRBD2 (6 bases each). V was shortened by 7 bases and J by 0 bases, with 9 bases between the two germline ends. The CDR3 runs 14 residues. Germline CDR1 is LNHDA and CDR2 is SQIVND (reference sequence). The CDR3 sequence: CASTEGANTGELFF. CDR3 DNA: TGTGCCAGTACGGAGGGGGCGAACACCGGGGAGCTGTTTTTT.

This clonotype was seen ten or more times. The chain couples TRBV7-8 to TRBJ2-1, with no clear D. The CDR3 totals 12 residues. The V end lost 0 bases, the J end lost 8 bases, and 5 bases lay between the germline ends. Germline CDR1 SGHVS, CDR2 FQNEAQ. CDR3 protein: CASSLAGYEQFF. For the CDR3, the DNA is TGTGCCAGCAGCTTAGCGGGCTATGAGCAGTTCTTC.